Below are 32 T cell receptor beta chains sequenced from a single sample in a study of shared clonotypes between healthy human individuals. Produced via immunoSEQ multiplex PCR; TCRdb's table is partial and in-frame only. The profile shows about 1 million clones, about 75% of them singletons. Material for sequencing was memory CD4+ T cells sorted from blood. Sample subset: CD45RA-negative fraction. The receptor set was obtained from a man younger than 30 in good health.

The chain links TRBV11-1 to TRBJ2-1; D unclear. Germline loops: CDR1 SGHAT, CDR2 FQDESV (reference sequence). This CDR3 has 15 amino acids. V dropped 1 base and J dropped 5 bases, with 12 bases sitting between them. CDR3 DNA: TGTGCCAGCAGCTTAGGTAAGAACTTAAACAATGAGCAGTTCTTC. Its protein product is CASSLGKNLNNEQFF.

V usage is TRBV11-2 and J usage is TRBJ1-2; tentative D call: TRBD1 (5 bases). CDR1 and CDR2 from the germline V gene are SGHAT and FQNNGV. This CDR3 has 16 amino acids. Deletions cut 2 bases from V and 6 bases from J, with 19 bases between. CDR3 in amino acids: CASSLRPGTLGDGYTF. The CDR3 DNA reads as TGTGCCAGCAGCTTACGGCCAGGGACCTTGGGGGATGGCTACACCTTC.

The chain has TRBV5-1 and TRBJ1-3, with a tentative D call TRBD1 (5 bases). CDR1 is SGHRS, CDR2 YFSETQ, per germline. Trimming pared 0 bases from V and 7 bases from J, leaving 23 bases between. The CDR3 runs 18 residues. The CDR3 protein is CASSLGKGQGSQRNTIYF. As DNA, the CDR3 is TGCGCCAGCAGCTTGGGGAAGGGTCAGGGTTCCCAGCGGAACACCATATATTTT. Using reference TRBV5-1 and TRBJ1-3 for the parts outside the CDR3, the full variable domain is KAGVTQTPRYLIKTRGQQVTLSCSPISGHRSVSWYQQTPGQGLQFLFEYFSETQRNKGNFPGRFSGRQFSNSRSEMNVSTLELGDSALYLCASSLGKGQGSQRNTIYFGEGSWLTVV.

This clone was detected only a few times. CDR3 DNA sequence: TGTGCCAGTAGTAAGACGAACACTGAAGCTTTCTTT. This sequence encodes CASSKTNTEAFF. This sequence joins TRBV19 and TRBJ1-1; no firm D call. CDR1 is LNHDA, CDR2 SQIVND, per germline (reference sequence). V lost 4 bases and J lost 1, with 4 bases in between. The CDR3 totals 12 residues.

This clone was detected a few times. CDR3 nucleotides: TGCGCCAGCAGCTTCGGCAGGACCATGAACACTGAAGCTTTCTTT. This encodes CASSFGRTMNTEAFF. The gene calls are TRBV5-1 and TRBJ1-1; D ambiguous. The V end was cut by 2 bases, the J end by 0 bases, with 11 bases between. Germline V CDR1 and CDR2: SGHRS, YFSETQ. The CDR3 runs to 15 residues.

The chain has TRBV2 and TRBJ1-2; no reliable D call. Trimming took 4 bases from V and 4 from J, leaving 13 bases between them. CDR1 SNHLY and CDR2 FYNNEI come from the germline V gene. This CDR3 has 14 amino acids. CDR3 DNA: TGTGCCAGCAGTGGAGCAGTTCTAACCTATGGCTACACCTTC. Residues: CASSGAVLTYGYTF.

In regard to this clone: It may be a read error: a sequence one base away is much more abundant. Other DNA variants within this sample encode the same CDR3. For the CDR3, the DNA is TGTGCCAGTAGGGATAGCAATCAGCCCCAGCATTTT. Translation: CASRDSNQPQHF. The gene calls are TRBV19 and TRBJ1-5; D remains unclear. V was clipped by 6 bases and J by 0 bases, with 3 bases between them. The germline V gene has CDR1 LNHDA and CDR2 SQIVND (reference sequence). The CDR3 is 12 residues long.

Remarks on this clone: Only one base separates this from a far larger clonotype, so it likely reflects a read error. The chain has TRBV25-1 and TRBJ1-2; 9 bases map to TRBD1. Trimming took 8 bases from V and 4 from J; bases not matched to a gene: 5. The germline CDR1 and CDR2 sequences are MGHDK and SYGVNS. The CDR3 runs to 13 residues. This CDR3 reads CASRPGQGYGYTF. The CDR3 bases are TGTGCCAGCCGCCCGGGACAGGGCTATGGCTACACCTTC.

A few counts support this clone. The chain has TRBV10-1 and TRBJ1-1, with D unresolved. Between the trimmed V and J ends, which lost 2 bases and 4 bases, there was a span of 14 bases. This CDR3 has 15 residues. Germline V gives CDR1 WNHNN, CDR2 SYGVQD (reference sequence). The CDR3 sequence: CASSETLGGITEAFF. The CDR3 DNA is TGCGCCAGCAGTGAGACCCTCGGAGGGATCACTGAAGCTTTCTTT.

As DNA, the CDR3 is TGTGCCAGCAGCGTTCGGGGCGGGATGACCACAGATACGCAGTATTTT. Translating gives CASSVRGGMTTDTQYF. The chain couples TRBV9 to TRBJ2-3, with D perhaps matching TRBD2 (6 bases). With 2 bases removed from V and 2 bases from J, the gap between germline ends came to 15 bases. The CDR3 spans 16 residues. Germline V gives CDR1 SGDLS, CDR2 YYNGEE.

This clone was seen a few times. The chain couples TRBV30 to TRBJ1-5; D remains ambiguous. Trimming took off 0 bases at V and 1 base at J, with 4 bases between the two ends. CDR1 is GTSNPN and CDR2 is SVGIG in the germline V gene (reference sequence). This CDR3 is 13 amino acids long. CDR3 sequence (DNA): TGTGCCTGGAGTGTACTCAGCAATCAGCCCCAGCATTTT. This encodes CAWSVLSNQPQHF.

This chain's CDR3 is CASSARESFHGYTF. The CDR3 coding sequence is TGTGCCAGCAGTGCTAGGGAGTCGTTCCATGGCTACACCTTC. This rearrangement joins TRBV25-1 to TRBJ1-2; D gene ambiguous. V was clipped by 4 bases and J by 6 bases, with 15 bases between them. The germline gives CDR1 MGHDK, CDR2 SYGVNS. This CDR3 region has 14 residues.

V and J are TRBV15 and TRBJ1-5, with D unclear. The germline gives CDR1 LNHNV, CDR2 YYDKDF (reference sequence). The CDR3 contains 14 residues. With 5 bases removed from V and 3 bases from J, the gap between germline ends came to 11 bases. CDR3: CATSLTINNQPQHF. CDR3 DNA: TGTGCCACCAGCCTGACAATTAACAATCAGCCCCAGCATTTT.

The CDR3 loop reads CASSQEATDYGYTF. CDR3 sequence (DNA): TGTGCCAGCAGCCAAGAGGCCACAGACTATGGCTACACCTTC. The chain combines TRBV4-2 with TRBJ1-2, with D unresolved. Germline values: CDR1 LGHNA, CDR2 YNFKEQ. The CDR3 is 14 amino acids. Trimming stripped 0 bases from V and 3 bases from J, with 8 bases between.

V is TRBV11-2 and J is TRBJ1-2, with TRBD1 matching 11 bases. V shed 6 bases and J 7 bases; nucleotides not matched to a gene: 7. This CDR3 comprises 14 residues. Germline CDR1 and CDR2: SGHAT and FQNNGV. The CDR3 sequence: CASSRGQGAFGYTF. The CDR3 DNA reads TGTGCCAGCAGTCGCGGACAGGGGGCGTTTGGCTACACCTTC.

This sequence joins TRBV2 and TRBJ1-3; D not certain. This CDR3 spans 15 amino acids. The V end was cut by 4 bases, the J end by 2 bases, with 12 bases between. CDR1 and CDR2 from the germline V gene are SNHLY and FYNNEI. CDR3 region: CASSVGSGAGNTIYF. In DNA form, the CDR3 reads TGTGCCAGCAGTGTGGGCTCGGGTGCTGGAAACACCATATATTTT.

This clone was detected only once. Other nucleotide sequences in the sample specify the same CDR3. This chain uses TRBV7-9 with TRBJ1-6; D is ambiguous. V was clipped by 1 base and J by 7 bases, with 11 bases between them. CDR1 and CDR2 (germline): SEHNR, FQNEAQ (reference sequence). The CDR3 contains 15 residues. Written as DNA, the CDR3 is TGTGCCAGCAGCTTAGGACAAGGAGACAATTCACCCCTCCACTTT. Protein product: CASSLGQGDNSPLHF.

J is TRBJ1-2 and V is TRBV18, with D maybe TRBD1 (5 bases). Germline loops: CDR1 KGHSH, CDR2 LQKENI. CDR3 length: 16 residues. Trimming cost V 3 bases and J 7 bases, with 21 bases left between them. This CDR3 reads CASSPNQGASASGYTF. The CDR3 DNA follows: TGTGCCAGCTCACCGAACCAAGGGGCCAGTGCTAGTGGCTACACCTTC.

The genes are TRBV9 and TRBJ2-7; TRBD1 is a possible D gene (5 bases). This CDR3 is 15 amino acids long. Germline V gene data show CDR1 as SGDLS and CDR2 as YYNGEE. V was clipped by 0 bases and J by 3 bases, with 13 bases between them. CDR3 sequence: CASSVAPDSLYEQYF. The CDR3 DNA reads as TGTGCCAGCAGCGTAGCCCCAGACAGTCTCTACGAGCAGTACTTC.

This sequence joins TRBV30 and TRBJ2-3, with D perhaps TRBD2 (6 bases). CDR3 length: 14 amino acids. Per germline, CDR1 GTSNPN and CDR2 SVGIG (reference sequence). Trimming stripped 4 bases from V and 0 bases from J, with 11 bases between. The CDR3 DNA reads as TGTGCCTGGACCCGGGACTGGAGCACAGATACGCAGTATTTT. Its protein product is CAWTRDWSTDTQYF.

As concerns this clone: Other DNA sequences from this sample encode an identical CDR3 as well. V usage is TRBV9 and J usage is TRBJ2-7; no definite D call. The CDR3 is 13 amino acids. Germline-derived CDR1 and CDR2 are SGDLS and YYNGEE. With 0 bases removed from V and 0 bases from J, the gap between germline ends came to 4 bases. Written as DNA, the CDR3 is TGTGCCAGCAGCGTAGGCCCCTCCTACGAGCAGTACTTC. This sequence encodes CASSVGPSYEQYF.

CDR3 sequence (DNA): TGTGCCAGCAGTGAAGTGGGCGGGGGACGGGAGACCCAGTACTTC. Translation: CASSEVGGGRETQYF. This chain uses TRBV2 with TRBJ2-5; 7 bases line up with TRBD2. Trimming removed 1 base from V and 5 bases from J; junction bases left unmatched: 7. CDR3 length: 15 residues. Per the germline V gene, CDR1 is SNHLY and CDR2 is FYNNEI.

The chain employs TRBV18 and TRBJ1-6; TRBD1 might be the D (5 bases). Germline assignment: CDR1 KGHSH and CDR2 LQKENI. The V end lost 4 bases, the J end lost 10 bases, and 11 bases lay between the germline ends. This CDR3 has 13 amino acids. This CDR3 is CASSQNWDSPLHF. In nucleotides, the CDR3 is TGTGCCAGCTCACAAAACTGGGACTCACCCCTCCACTTT.

In this sample, this clone turned up a few times. The chain carries TRBV5-1 and TRBJ2-5; 8 nucleotides line up with TRBD1. This CDR3 spans 15 amino acids. With V trimmed by 4 bases and J by 5 bases, 10 bases remained unmatched. CDR1 SGHRS and CDR2 YFSETQ come from the germline V gene. The CDR3 region has the DNA TGCGCCAGCAGCCGCCCTGGACAGGGTACCGAGACCCAGTACTTC. It translates to CASSRPGQGTETQYF.

The chain combines TRBV5-4 with TRBJ1-2; 7 bases fit TRBD1. After removal of 0 bases from V and 3 bases from J, the junction contained 2 bases not matched to a gene. CDR3 length: 14 amino acids. The germline V gene encodes CDR1 SGHNT and CDR2 YYREEE (reference sequence). Here the CDR3 DNA reads TGTGCCAGCAGCTTGGACCAGGGGGACTATGGCTACACCTTC. Translation: CASSLDQGDYGYTF.

The J gene is TRBJ1-1, the V gene TRBV5-1; D uncertain. CDR3 length: 14 residues. The germline V gene has CDR1 SGHRS and CDR2 YFSETQ. Trimming removed 2 bases at V and 5 bases at J, with 13 bases between. The CDR3 DNA reads as TGCGCCAGCAGCTTCACACTAGGACGAACTGAAGCTTTCTTT. It encodes CASSFTLGRTEAFF.

The V and J genes are TRBV19 and TRBJ2-2, with 11 bases lining up with TRBD1. J was trimmed by 7 bases and V by 4 bases; bases with no gene match: 8. Germline lookup yields CDR1 LNHDA and CDR2 SQIVND (reference sequence). This CDR3 has 16 amino acids. Here the CDR3 DNA reads TGTGCCAGTAGTACCCGGGACAGGGGGACGATCGGGGAGCTGTTTTTT. Its protein product is CASSTRDRGTIGELFF.

This chain links TRBV19 with TRBJ2-7; 8 bases agree with TRBD1. The V and J ends lost 3 bases and 2 bases, in that order; junction bases with no gene match: 6. The CDR3 has 15 residues. Germline CDR1 is LNHDA and CDR2 is SQIVND (reference sequence). CDR3 nucleotide sequence: TGTGCCAGTAGTATCCAACCGACAGGGGCCTACGAGCAGTACTTC. Its translation is CASSIQPTGAYEQYF.

As DNA, the CDR3 is TGTGCTAGTGGTCCCGGGGACAGGGGCGAACGAGAGACCCAGTACTTC. Protein product: CASGPGDRGERETQYF. J is TRBJ2-5 and V is TRBV12-5; 10 bases are a match to TRBD1. V lost 5 bases to trimming and J lost 4 bases; unmatched junction nucleotides: 10. Germline assignment: CDR1 LGHNT and CDR2 FRNRAP. The CDR3 consists of 16 residues.

CDR3 bases: TGCGCCAGCAGATCCGGACTAGCCGGGGAGCTGTTTTTT. Amino acid sequence: CASRSGLAGELFF. The chain couples TRBV10-2 to TRBJ2-2; 7 bases agree with TRBD2. J lost 6 bases, V lost 6 bases, and 4 bases had no gene match. There are 13 residues in the CDR3. CDR1 WSHSY and CDR2 SAAADI come from the germline V gene.

V usage is TRBV7-2 and J usage is TRBJ2-5, with TRBD1 matching over 11 bases. Per the germline V gene, CDR1 is SGHTA and CDR2 is FQGNSA. V was clipped by 5 bases and J by 3 bases; unmatched bases: 2. This CDR3 has 14 amino acids. This CDR3 is CASSRTGGEETQYF. In nucleotides, the CDR3 is TGTGCCAGCAGCCGGACAGGGGGCGAAGAGACCCAGTACTTC.

V and J are TRBV4-1 and TRBJ2-7; unclear D gene. Per the germline V gene, CDR1 is MGHRA and CDR2 is YSYEKL. The ends were cut back, 3 bases at V and 7 bases at J, with 13 bases in the middle. The CDR3 has 13 amino acids. DNA of the CDR3: TGCGCCAGCAGCCACATATTAGGGAAGGAGCAGTACTTC. Its translation is CASSHILGKEQYF.